The T cell receptor (beta chain) described here comes from a study of blood T cell repertoires in COVID-19. On the study more broadly: Some COVID-19 samples were acute and others convalescent; all came from the United States, Italy and Spain. PBMCs, B-cell-depleted T cells, or T cells provided the cDNA or gDNA that made up the material.

This CDR3 is 16 amino acids long. CDR1 and CDR2 from the germline V gene are SGHNT and YYREEE (reference sequence). Trimming cost V 1 base and J 4 bases, with 14 bases left between them. Seattle-derived patients entered the study during active infection and were followed longitudinally. Assay used: immunoSEQ multiplex PCR; TCRdb lists only in-frame clones, some missing. The table includes approximately 250,000 clones, 88% detected once. The clonotype comes from a woman aged 70-85 years with COVID-19, enrolled during active disease. The J gene is TRBJ1-4, the V gene TRBV5-4; D is perhaps TRBD1 (5 bases). The source material was peripheral blood. The CDR3 reads CASSLQGAGGNEKLFF. The CDR3 DNA is TGTGCCAGCAGCTTGCAAGGGGCGGGAGGTAATGAAAAACTGTTTTTT.